A single sample is the source of the 32 T cell receptor beta chains below, sequenced in a study of blood T cell repertoires in COVID-19 (dated by TCRdb to 2018 to 2021). Libraries were made using the immunoSEQ multiplex PCR assay. TCRdb limited this immuneACCESS table to in-frame rearrangements with V and J called. A share of clones is missing; checked studies link under half to unresolved V genes, and the rest is unexplained. Across this sample there are about 210,000 clones, with roughly nine tenths seen only once. Of the sample, roughly 0.69% is held by the ten largest clones. Sequences were obtained from peripheral blood. These receptors all come from a man aged 40-49 years with acute or convalescent COVID-19.

The chain is built from TRBV15 and TRBJ1-4, with 8 bases matching TRBD1. The V segment lost 5 bases and the J segment 8 bases; nucleotides outside the gene matches: 13. This CDR3 has 16 amino acids. CDR1 and CDR2 from the germline V gene are LNHNV and YYDKDF (reference sequence). In DNA form, the CDR3 reads TGTGCCACCAGCTTCCAAGCAGGGGGCGTCCTGGAAAAACTGTTTTTT. Protein sequence: CATSFQAGGVLEKLFF.

The CDR3 is CASSYSSNTGLAYNEQFF. The CDR3 nucleotides are TGTGCCAGCAGTTACTCGTCCAACACAGGGTTGGCCTACAATGAGCAGTTCTTC. The chain has TRBV6-2 or TRBV6-3 and TRBJ2-1, with TRBD1 as a possible D gene (6 bases). V lost 0 bases and J lost 2, with 17 bases in between. Per germline, CDR1 MNHEY and CDR2 SVGEGT. The CDR3 loop spans 18 amino acids.

CDR3 sequence (DNA): TGTGCCAGCAGTCGAGGCAGGGCGGTGGCAGATACGCAGTATTTT. Translation gives CASSRGRAVADTQYF. This chain joins TRBV7-2 and TRBJ2-3; TRBD1 might be the D (5 bases). V lost 6 bases and J 4 bases, leaving 17 bases between the germline ends. The CDR3 is 15 amino acids. The V gene's germline CDR1 is SGHTA and CDR2 FQGNSA.

V and J are TRBV10-3 and TRBJ2-5; 10 positions agree with TRBD2. Germline CDR1 is ENHRY and CDR2 is SYGVKD. V was clipped by 4 bases and J by 1 base; unmatched bases: 6. The CDR3 runs to 16 residues. CDR3 DNA: TGTGCCATCAGTGTTGGTAGCGGGGGGCTCCAAGAGACCCAGTACTTC. Its translation: CAISVGSGGLQETQYF.

The chain links TRBV7-2 to TRBJ2-5; TRBD1 might be the D (6 bases). CDR1 SGHTA and CDR2 FQGNSA come from the germline V gene. Trimming took 3 bases from V and 5 from J, leaving 10 bases between them. The CDR3 is 13 residues long. The CDR3 reads CASSFSGEETQYF. The CDR3 coding sequence is TGTGCCAGCAGCTTCTCAGGGGAGGAGACCCAGTACTTC.

This chain uses TRBV24-1 with TRBJ2-1; 11 nucleotides match TRBD1. The V gene end was trimmed by 0 bases and the J gene end by 7 bases; junction bases not matched to a gene: 4. This CDR3 spans 16 amino acids. The germline CDR1 and CDR2 sequences are KGHDR and SFDVKD. CDR3 sequence: CATSDLLGQGANEQFF. The CDR3, as DNA: TGTGCCACCAGTGATTTGCTCGGACAGGGGGCGAATGAGCAGTTCTTC.

J is TRBJ2-1 and V is TRBV3-1 (or the pseudogene TRBV3-2); 7 bases fit TRBD1. CDR3 length: 15 amino acids. V dropped 4 bases and J dropped 6; count of bases not matched to a gene: 9. Germline lookup yields CDR1 LGHDT and CDR2 YNNKEL (reference sequence). For the CDR3, the DNA is TGTGCCAGCAGCCGTCAGGGGGAACATGGCAATGAGCAGTTCTTC. Amino acids: CASSRQGEHGNEQFF.

The V gene is TRBV5-6, the J gene TRBJ2-5; weak D call: TRBD1 (6 bases). This CDR3 has 14 amino acids. Trimming took off 0 bases at V and 5 bases at J, with 11 bases between the two ends. Germline CDR1 is SGHDT and CDR2 is YYEEEE. The CDR3 loop is CASSLGQGSETQYF. CDR3 nucleotides: TGTGCCAGCAGCTTGGGGCAGGGGAGTGAGACCCAGTACTTC.

The chain recombines TRBV6-5 with TRBJ1-6; 7 bases are shared with TRBD1. Trimming took 4 bases from V and 6 from J; bases not matched to a gene: 6. The CDR3 consists of 15 residues. Germline CDR1 is MNHEY and CDR2 is SVGAGI. The CDR3 DNA reads as TGTGCCAGCAGTTCCAGGGGACAGATTAATTCACCCCTCCACTTT. Protein: CASSSRGQINSPLHF.

The J gene is TRBJ1-1, the V gene TRBV19, with TRBD1 matching 8 bases. The ends lost 3 bases at V and 7 bases at J; junction bases unmatched: 10. This CDR3 is built from 15 residues. Germline CDR1 and CDR2: LNHDA and SQIVND (reference sequence). The CDR3 sequence is CASSMGQHRGSEAFF. The CDR3, as DNA: TGTGCCAGTAGTATGGGCCAACACAGGGGGAGTGAAGCTTTCTTT.

The chain employs TRBV27 and TRBJ2-7, with D perhaps matching TRBD1 (6 bases). This CDR3 has 14 amino acids. Germline V gene lookup returns CDR1 MNHEY and CDR2 SMNVEV (reference sequence). Trimming removed 11 bases from V and 1 base from J, with 18 bases in between. The CDR3 is CAVKQGSGSYEQYF. CDR3 nucleotide sequence: TGTGCCGTCAAACAGGGATCTGGGTCCTACGAGCAGTACTTC.

The chain is built from TRBV28 and TRBJ1-1; 9 bases line up with TRBD1. Trimming at V came to 6 bases and at J to 4 bases, leaving 12 bases not matched to a gene. Germline CDR1 and CDR2: MDHEN and SYDVKM. The CDR3 contains 16 residues. The CDR3 region has the DNA TGTGCCAGCAGCCCCCTGAACAGGGGGCTTGTCACTGAAGCTTTCTTT. It is translated as CASSPLNRGLVTEAFF.

The chain has TRBV5-5 and TRBJ1-6, with D perhaps TRBD1 (5 bases). The CDR3 sequence is 17 residues long. V was pared by 2 bases and J by 8 bases, with 20 bases between. Per germline, CDR1 SGHKS and CDR2 YYEKEE (reference sequence). The CDR3 spells CASSFWGREVGDSPLHF. CDR3 coding DNA: TGTGCCAGCAGCTTTTGGGGCAGGGAAGTCGGAGATTCACCCCTCCACTTT.

The chain has TRBV7-8 and TRBJ2-5; tentative D call: TRBD2 (7 bases). The germline V gene encodes CDR1 SGHVS and CDR2 FQNEAQ. The CDR3 runs 16 residues. Trimming cost V 4 bases and J 5 bases, with 20 bases left between them. Here the CDR3 reads CASSYPRGGLAETQYF. The CDR3 DNA is TGTGCCAGCAGCTACCCTAGGGGGGGACTGGCGGAGACCCAGTACTTC.

The chain carries TRBV10-3 and TRBJ1-5; D call uncertain. CDR3 length equals 14 residues. CDR1 and CDR2 from the germline V gene are ENHRY and SYGVKD. The V end was cut by 2 bases, the J end by 6 bases, with 11 bases between. The CDR3 region is CAISEGGLGQPQHF. DNA for the CDR3: TGTGCCATCAGTGAGGGCGGTTTAGGTCAGCCCCAGCATTTT.

Of note for this clone: This sample also contains other DNA sequences that code for the same CDR3. The chain uses TRBV12-3 or TRBV12-4 and TRBJ1-5, with TRBD1 identical over 9 bases. The CDR3 is 13 amino acids. J was trimmed by 7 bases and V by 4 bases; bases with no gene match: 2. The CDR3 DNA reads TGTGCCAGCAGTTGGACAGGGGACCAGCCCCAGCATTTT. Translating it yields CASSWTGDQPQHF.

This CDR3 reads CASSPTGGPNNEQFF. The CDR3 coding sequence is TGCGCCAGCAGCCCGACGGGGGGGCCCAACAATGAGCAGTTCTTC. The chain has TRBV4-1 and TRBJ2-1; TRBD2 matches 8 bases. The CDR3 totals 15 residues. Per the germline V gene, CDR1 is MGHRA and CDR2 is YSYEKL. The V and J ends lost 4 bases and 5 bases, in that order; junction bases with no gene match: 7.

The V call is TRBV19, the J call TRBJ2-4; D gene ambiguous. From germline, CDR1 is LNHDA and CDR2 SQIVND (reference sequence). The V gene lost 3 bases and the J gene lost 8 bases, with 11 bases spanning the gap. This CDR3 region has 13 residues. CDR3 sequence reads: CASSIFIRDIQYF. The CDR3 DNA reads TGTGCCAGTAGTATTTTTATTCGGGACATTCAGTACTTC.

The rearrangement links TRBV9 to TRBJ2-1; TRBD2 agrees at 10 bases. Germline CDR1 and CDR2: SGDLS and YYNGEE. The CDR3 runs to 14 residues. J gave up 12 bases and V 0 bases, and 6 bases lay outside the gene matches. The DNA of the CDR3 is TGTGCCAGCAGCGTAGTAGGAGCGGGGGGGTCGCAGTTCTTC. Encoded protein: CASSVVGAGGSQFF.

The V call is TRBV5-4, the J call TRBJ2-7, with 8 bases aligning to TRBD1. There are 14 residues in the CDR3. V dropped 3 bases and J dropped 0; count of bases not matched to a gene: 2. Germline V gives CDR1 SGHNT, CDR2 YYREEE (reference sequence). CDR3: CASSYGTGSYEQYF. CDR3 DNA: TGTGCCAGCAGCTACGGGACAGGCTCCTACGAGCAGTACTTC.

This rearrangement joins TRBV14 to TRBJ2-2; D not resolved. Trimming removed 4 bases at V and 0 bases at J, with 3 bases between. The CDR3 totals 13 residues. Germline CDR1 reads SGHDN; CDR2 reads FVKESK. Written as DNA, the CDR3 is TGTGCCAGCAGCCTCTCGAACACCGGGGAGCTGTTTTTT. Translation: CASSLSNTGELFF.

The CDR3 nucleotides are TGTGCCAGCAGTTTATCGGGGGCGTATGGCTACACCTTC. It encodes CASSLSGAYGYTF. The gene calls are TRBV27 and TRBJ1-2; possibly TRBD1 for D (6 bases). The V gene's germline CDR1 is MNHEY and CDR2 SMNVEV (reference sequence). The CDR3 runs 13 residues. Trimming took off 0 bases at V and 5 bases at J, with 7 bases between the two ends.

The CDR3 sequence: CASSVTGQGVTEQYF. The CDR3 DNA reads TGTGCCAGCAGCGTAACGGGACAGGGGGTTACGGAGCAGTACTTC. The chain is built from TRBV9 and TRBJ2-7, with 11 positions matching TRBD1. Unmatched junction bases numbered 7, after V lost 1 base and J lost 7 bases. This CDR3 has 15 residues. Germline V gives CDR1 SGDLS, CDR2 YYNGEE.

The genes are TRBV9 and TRBJ1-2; D possibly corresponds to TRBD1 (5 bases). Trimming shortened V by 0 bases and J by 7 bases, and 16 bases separated the two germline ends. This CDR3 is 15 amino acids long. Germline lookup yields CDR1 SGDLS and CDR2 YYNGEE. The CDR3 DNA is TGTGCCAGCAGCGTAGGCGGAGCAGGGTTTGCTGGCTACACCTTC. This codes for CASSVGGAGFAGYTF.

J is TRBJ2-2 and V is TRBV5-4; TRBD1 might be the D (5 bases). Trimming left V 2 bases short and J 5 bases short, with 10 bases between. Germline V gene lookup returns CDR1 SGHNT and CDR2 YYREEE (reference sequence). This CDR3 contains 14 residues. The CDR3 here is CASSFRVGTGELFF. CDR3 coding DNA: TGTGCCAGCAGCTTCAGGGTAGGGACCGGGGAGCTGTTTTTT. Filled out from reference TRBV5-4 and TRBJ2-2, the complete variable domain reads ETGVTQSPTHLIKTRGQQVTLRCSSQSGHNTVSWYQQALGQGPQFIFQYYREEENGRGNFPPRFSGLQFPNYSSELNVNALELDDSALYLCASSFRVGTGELFFGEGSRLTVL.

This rearrangement joins TRBV27 to TRBJ1-2; tentative D call: TRBD1 (5 bases). This CDR3 contains 14 residues. V gave up 1 base and J gave up 8 bases, with 14 bases separating them. The germline CDR1 and CDR2 sequences are MNHEY and SMNVEV (reference sequence). In DNA form, the CDR3 reads TGTGCCAGCAGTTTATACGAAGGGGCTAGGGGCTACACCTTC. Protein product: CASSLYEGARGYTF.

In this sample, this clone turned up once. This sequence joins TRBV11-2 and TRBJ1-4; a weak D match, TRBD1 (5 bases). V lost 5 bases to trimming and J lost 3 bases, with 10 bases between them. The CDR3 length is 14 residues. Per germline, CDR1 SGHAT and CDR2 FQNNGV. CDR3 sequence: CASSLGTPNEKLFF. In nucleotides, the CDR3 is TGTGCCAGCAGCCTCGGGACTCCTAATGAAAAACTGTTTTTT.

This chain joins TRBV4-1 and TRBJ2-1, with 10 bases aligning to TRBD2. Looked up from germline, CDR1 is MGHRA and CDR2 is YSYEKL. With 3 bases clipped from V and 7 bases from J, the junction kept 6 bases outside the gene matches. The CDR3 is made up of 15 amino acids. CDR3 in DNA: TGCGCCAGCAGCCAGGCTAGCGGGAGTGTAAATGAGCAGTTCTTC. This sequence encodes CASSQASGSVNEQFF.

This clone was recorded once. The rearrangement links TRBV6-5 to TRBJ2-1; D possibly corresponds to TRBD1 (6 bases). Trimming removed 7 bases from V and 12 bases from J, with 16 bases in between. Germline V gene lookup returns CDR1 MNHEY and CDR2 SVGAGI. The CDR3 runs to 12 residues. The CDR3 protein is CASTPTGRGQFF. The CDR3, as DNA: TGTGCCAGCACGCCGACAGGTCGTGGGCAGTTCTTC.

V is TRBV4-1 and J is TRBJ1-5; 10 bases are shared with TRBD1. The CDR3 loop spans 14 amino acids. Germline CDR1 and CDR2: MGHRA and YSYEKL. The V gene end was trimmed by 4 bases and the J gene end by 8 bases; junction bases not matched to a gene: 5. This CDR3 is CASSLGTGVKPQHF. DNA for the CDR3: TGCGCCAGCAGCCTAGGGACAGGGGTTAAGCCCCAGCATTTT.

This clone turned up a few times. The chain is built from TRBV2 and TRBJ2-6, with D possibly TRBD1 on 6 matching bases. Germline V gives CDR1 SNHLY, CDR2 FYNNEI. The CDR3 sequence is 16 residues long. Trimming removed 8 bases at V and 2 bases at J, with 16 bases between. DNA of the CDR3: TGTGCCAGCGCGGCGCAACAGGGACCTGGGGCCAACGTCCTGACTTTC. It specifies CASAAQQGPGANVLTF.

The CDR3 reads CASSTGTPQETQYF. CDR3 coding DNA: TGTGCCAGCAGTACTGGGACACCCCAAGAGACCCAGTACTTC. This chain links TRBV28 with TRBJ2-5; D might be TRBD1 (6 bases). The CDR3 is 14 amino acids. V was shortened by 5 bases and J by 1 base, with 11 bases between the two germline ends. The germline gives CDR1 MDHEN, CDR2 SYDVKM.